These 17 T cell receptor beta chains were sequenced from one sample in a study of T cells expressing NK-cell markers. TCRdb reprocessed the 5' RACE reads, keeping one entry per CDR3 protein, no DNA. The sample's table shows 150,000 or so distinct CDR3 sequences. Sample: blood T cells: a sorted CD56 or NKG2C T cell subset, CD4+ or CD8+ T cells, or bulk PBMC T cells (not recorded which). The receptors here all came from a woman in her forties or fifties in good health.

The rearrangement joins TRBV24-1 to TRBJ1-3; the TRBD1 assignment by TCRdb is unverifiable without DNA. Germline V gene data show CDR1 as KGHDR and CDR2 as SFDVKD. This CDR3 has 14 amino acids. The CDR3 loop is CATSGGSSGNTIYF.

V gene TRBV7-9 combines with J gene TRBJ1-2; the D call from TCRdb, TRBD1, cannot be confirmed without DNA. This CDR3 has 19 residues. From germline, CDR1 is SEHNR and CDR2 FQNEAQ (reference sequence). This CDR3 is CASSSRLGGPGGTPYGYTF.

The CDR3 region is CASSLVLAGVPGELFF. V is TRBV5-1 and J is TRBJ2-2; TCRdb reports TRBD2, a call that lacks DNA to check it against. This CDR3 region has 16 residues. Germline V gene data show CDR1 as SGHRS and CDR2 as YFSETQ. Full variable domain (outside the CDR3, taken from reference TRBV5-1 and TRBJ2-2): KAGVTQTPRYLIKTRGQQVTLSCSPISGHRSVSWYQQTPGQGLQFLFEYFSETQRNKGNFPGRFSGRQFSNSRSEMNVSTLELGDSALYLCASSLVLAGVPGELFFGEGSRLTVL.

The CDR3: CASSQSGMTSGLQETQYF. The chain recombines TRBV11-2 with TRBJ2-5; the D gene TCRdb calls, TRBD2, cannot be checked with no DNA. The CDR3 covers 18 residues. CDR1 and CDR2 (germline): SGHAT, FQNNGV.

This chain joins TRBV7-8 and TRBJ1-4. The germline CDR1 and CDR2 sequences are SGHVS and FQNEAQ. The length of the CDR3 is 15 residues. This CDR3 reads CASSLLQGGSEKLFF.

The J gene is TRBJ2-5, the V gene TRBV6-5. The CDR3 consists of 12 residues. From germline, CDR1 is MNHEY and CDR2 SVGAGI. CDR3 amino acids: CASSDLRETQYF.

The V and J genes are TRBV5-1 and TRBJ2-1. Looked up from germline, CDR1 is SGHRS and CDR2 is YFSETQ. The CDR3 is 11 amino acids. Here the CDR3 reads CASSWGPEQFF. Together with reference TRBV5-1 and TRBJ2-1, the CDR3 gives the full variable domain: KAGVTQTPRYLIKTRGQQVTLSCSPISGHRSVSWYQQTPGQGLQFLFEYFSETQRNKGNFPGRFSGRQFSNSRSEMNVSTLELGDSALYLCASSWGPEQFFGPGTRLTVL.

CDR3 in amino acids: CASRSGLAGEVVLNTDTQYF. J is TRBJ2-3 and V is TRBV5-4; as DNA is missing, the TRBD2 call by TCRdb cannot be tested. Germline V gene lookup returns CDR1 SGHNT and CDR2 YYREEE (reference sequence). The length of the CDR3 is 20 residues.

V usage is TRBV27 and J usage is TRBJ2-1; TCRdb designates TRBD1, a call that cannot be tested without DNA. The CDR3 is made up of 15 amino acids. Looked up from germline, CDR1 is MNHEY and CDR2 is SMNVEV (reference sequence). This chain's CDR3 is CASNPTGTVPNEQFF.

The chain links TRBV24-1 to TRBJ2-1. The CDR3 has 11 amino acids. Per germline, CDR1 KGHDR and CDR2 SFDVKD. CDR3: CATSRNSEQFF.

Judged by frequency, this clonotype is medium-sized. This chain joins TRBV12-3 or TRBV12-4 and TRBJ2-1; the TRBD1 assignment by TCRdb is unverifiable without DNA. CDR3 length equals 13 residues. CDR3 amino acids: CASGDGRGAEQFF.

V usage is TRBV12-3 or TRBV12-4 and J usage is TRBJ1-6. The CDR3 consists of 14 residues. The CDR3 loop is CASSSQEDNSPLHF.

This rearrangement joins TRBV24-1 to TRBJ2-1; the TCRdb D gene call, TRBD2, has no DNA to confirm it. Germline CDR1 and CDR2: KGHDR and SFDVKD. The CDR3 has 13 residues. This CDR3 is CATSARGGNEQFF.

The rearrangement uses TRBV20-1 and TRBJ2-3; the TCRdb D gene call, TRBD1, has no DNA to confirm it. The CDR3 sequence is 16 residues long. Germline values: CDR1 DFQATT, CDR2 SNEGSKA (reference sequence). CDR3 sequence reads: CSARDAPRGTKYTQYF.

This rearrangement joins TRBV29-1 to TRBJ2-1; the D call from TCRdb, TRBD1, cannot be confirmed without DNA. Per germline, CDR1 SQVTM and CDR2 ANQGSEA. The CDR3 totals 14 residues. This CDR3 reads CSVAGVGTGIEQFF.

This chain uses TRBV7-9 with TRBJ2-1; the TCRdb call, TRBD1, lacks DNA for checking. This CDR3 has 15 amino acids. Germline-derived CDR1 and CDR2 are SEHNR and FQNEAQ (reference sequence). CDR3 region: CASSSGTGGFNEQFF.

The CDR3 reads CASLSLRAGENTGELFF. This chain joins TRBV12-3 or TRBV12-4 and TRBJ2-2; TCRdb picks TRBD2, but there is no DNA to check that call. The CDR3 loop spans 17 amino acids.